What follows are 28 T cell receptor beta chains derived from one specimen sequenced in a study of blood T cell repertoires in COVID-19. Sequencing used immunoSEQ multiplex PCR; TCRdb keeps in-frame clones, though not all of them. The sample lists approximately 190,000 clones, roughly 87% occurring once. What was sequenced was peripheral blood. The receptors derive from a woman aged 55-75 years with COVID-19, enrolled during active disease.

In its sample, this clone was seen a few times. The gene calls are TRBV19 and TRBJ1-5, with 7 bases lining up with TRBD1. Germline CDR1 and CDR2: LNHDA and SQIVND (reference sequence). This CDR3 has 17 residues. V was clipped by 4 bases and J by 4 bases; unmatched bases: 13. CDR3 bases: TGTGCCAGTAGTACTCTTCTCTCAAACAGGGGAAATCAGCCCCAGCATTTT. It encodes CASSTLLSNRGNQPQHF. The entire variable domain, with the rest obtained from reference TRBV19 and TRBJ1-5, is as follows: DGGITQSPKYLFRKEGQNVTLSCEQNLNHDAMYWYRQDPGQGLRLIYYSQIVNDFQKGDIAEGYSVSREKKESFPLTVTSAQKNPTAFYLCASSTLLSNRGNQPQHFGDGTRLSIL.

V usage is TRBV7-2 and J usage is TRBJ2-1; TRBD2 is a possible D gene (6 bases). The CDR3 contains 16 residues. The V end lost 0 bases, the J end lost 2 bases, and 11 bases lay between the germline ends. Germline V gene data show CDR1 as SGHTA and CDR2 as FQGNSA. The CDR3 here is CASSLAGSGTYNEQFF. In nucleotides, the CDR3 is TGTGCCAGCAGCTTAGCGGGTAGCGGAACCTACAATGAGCAGTTCTTC. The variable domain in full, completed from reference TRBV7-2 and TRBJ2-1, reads GAGVSQSPSNKVTEKGKDVELRCDPISGHTALYWYRQSLGQGLEFLIYFQGNSAPDKSGLPSDRFSAERTGGSVSTLTIQRTQQEDSAVYLCASSLAGSGTYNEQFFGPGTRLTVL.

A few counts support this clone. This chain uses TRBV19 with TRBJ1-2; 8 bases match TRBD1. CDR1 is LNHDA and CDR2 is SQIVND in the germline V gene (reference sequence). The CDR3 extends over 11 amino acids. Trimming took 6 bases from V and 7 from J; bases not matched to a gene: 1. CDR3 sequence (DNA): TGTGCCAGTAGGGACAGGGTTGGCTACACCTTC. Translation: CASRDRVGYTF.

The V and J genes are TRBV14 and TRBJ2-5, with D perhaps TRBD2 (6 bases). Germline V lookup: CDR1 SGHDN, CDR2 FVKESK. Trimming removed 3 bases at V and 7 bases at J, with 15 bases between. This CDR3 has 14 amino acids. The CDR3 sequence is CASSHREPQRTQYF. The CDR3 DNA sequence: TGTGCCAGCAGCCACCGGGAGCCCCAGAGGACCCAGTACTTC.

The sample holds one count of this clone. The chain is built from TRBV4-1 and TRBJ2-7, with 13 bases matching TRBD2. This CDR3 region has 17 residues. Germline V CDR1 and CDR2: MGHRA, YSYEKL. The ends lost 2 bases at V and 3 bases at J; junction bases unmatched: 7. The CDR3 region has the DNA TGCGCCAGCAGCCAAAGACTAGCGGGAGGAGGATACTACGAGCAGTACTTC. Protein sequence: CASSQRLAGGGYYEQYF.

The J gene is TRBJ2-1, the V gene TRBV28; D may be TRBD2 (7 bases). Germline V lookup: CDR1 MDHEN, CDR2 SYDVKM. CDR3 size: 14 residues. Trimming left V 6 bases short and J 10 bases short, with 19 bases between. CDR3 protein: CASSWGGVRIEQFF. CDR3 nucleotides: TGTGCCAGCAGCTGGGGGGGCGTCCGAATAGAGCAGTTCTTC. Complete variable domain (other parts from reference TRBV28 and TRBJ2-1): DVKVTQSSRYLVKRTGEKVFLECVQDMDHENMFWYRQDPGLGLRLIYFSYDVKMKEKGDIPEGYSVSREKKERFSLILESASTNQTSMYLCASSWGGVRIEQFFGPGTRLTVL.

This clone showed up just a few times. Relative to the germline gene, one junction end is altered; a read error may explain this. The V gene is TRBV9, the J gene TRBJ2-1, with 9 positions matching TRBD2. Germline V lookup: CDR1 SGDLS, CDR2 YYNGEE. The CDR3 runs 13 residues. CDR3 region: CASSVDPVAGEIF. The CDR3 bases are TGTGCCAGCAGCGTCGACCCTGTAGCGGGAGAGATCTTC.

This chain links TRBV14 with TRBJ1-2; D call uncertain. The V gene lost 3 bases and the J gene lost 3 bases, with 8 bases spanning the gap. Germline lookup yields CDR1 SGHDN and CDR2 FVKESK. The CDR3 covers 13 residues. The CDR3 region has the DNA TGTGCCAGCAGCCAGCAGACTTACTATGGCTACACCTTC. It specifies CASSQQTYYGYTF.

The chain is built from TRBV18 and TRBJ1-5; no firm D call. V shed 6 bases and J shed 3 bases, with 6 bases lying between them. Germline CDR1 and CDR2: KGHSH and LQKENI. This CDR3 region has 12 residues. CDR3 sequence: CASSSVNQPQHF. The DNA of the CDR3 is TGTGCCAGCTCCAGCGTCAATCAGCCCCAGCATTTT.

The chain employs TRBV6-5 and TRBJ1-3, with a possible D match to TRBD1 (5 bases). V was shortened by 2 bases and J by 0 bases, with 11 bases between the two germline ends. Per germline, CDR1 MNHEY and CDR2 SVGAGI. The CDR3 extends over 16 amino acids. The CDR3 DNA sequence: TGTGCCAGCAGTTACAGGGGACTGAACTCTGGAAACACCATATATTTT. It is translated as CASSYRGLNSGNTIYF.

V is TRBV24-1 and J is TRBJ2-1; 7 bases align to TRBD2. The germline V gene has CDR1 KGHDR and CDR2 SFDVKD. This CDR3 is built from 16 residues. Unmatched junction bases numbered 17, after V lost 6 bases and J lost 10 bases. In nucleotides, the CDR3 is TGTGCCACCAGTAAGAGGGCGGGAGCCCCCCTAGGGGAGCAGTTCTTC. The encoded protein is CATSKRAGAPLGEQFF.

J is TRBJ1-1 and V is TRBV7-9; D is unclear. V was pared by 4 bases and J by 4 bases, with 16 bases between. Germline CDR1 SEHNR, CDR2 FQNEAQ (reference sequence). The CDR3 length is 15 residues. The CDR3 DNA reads TGTGCCAGCAGCTCGACGGCGGTTCCCTCCACTGAAGCTTTCTTT. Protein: CASSSTAVPSTEAFF.

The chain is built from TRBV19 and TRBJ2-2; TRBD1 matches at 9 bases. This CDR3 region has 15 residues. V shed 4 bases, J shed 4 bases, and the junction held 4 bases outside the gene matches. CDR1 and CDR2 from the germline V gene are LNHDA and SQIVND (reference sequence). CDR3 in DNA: TGTGCCAGTAGTAAGTCGACAGGGGGCACCGGGGAGCTGTTTTTT. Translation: CASSKSTGGTGELFF.

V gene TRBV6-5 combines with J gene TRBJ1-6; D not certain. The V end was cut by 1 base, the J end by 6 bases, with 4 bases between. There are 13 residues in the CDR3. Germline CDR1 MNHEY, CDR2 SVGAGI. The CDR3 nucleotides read TGTGCCAGCAGTTACTTCGGTAATTCACCCCTCCACTTT. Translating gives CASSYFGNSPLHF.

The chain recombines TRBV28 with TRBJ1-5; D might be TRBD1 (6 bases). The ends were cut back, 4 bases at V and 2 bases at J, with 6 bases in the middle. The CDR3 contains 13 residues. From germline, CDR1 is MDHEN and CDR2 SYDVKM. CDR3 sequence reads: CASSYRGNQPQHF. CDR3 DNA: TGTGCCAGCAGTTACAGGGGCAATCAGCCCCAGCATTTT. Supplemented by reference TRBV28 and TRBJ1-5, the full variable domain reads DVKVTQSSRYLVKRTGEKVFLECVQDMDHENMFWYRQDPGLGLRLIYFSYDVKMKEKGDIPEGYSVSREKKERFSLILESASTNQTSMYLCASSYRGNQPQHFGDGTRLSIL.

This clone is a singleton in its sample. The CDR3 DNA sequence: TGTGCCAGCAGCTTAAAACGTAGCGGGAATGAGCAGTTCTTC. Encoded protein: CASSLKRSGNEQFF. This chain connects TRBV7-9 to TRBJ2-1; 7 nucleotides line up with TRBD2. The CDR3 totals 14 residues. The V gene's germline CDR1 is SEHNR and CDR2 FQNEAQ (reference sequence). V trimming: 2 bases; J trimming: 7 bases; junction bases outside the gene matches: 5.

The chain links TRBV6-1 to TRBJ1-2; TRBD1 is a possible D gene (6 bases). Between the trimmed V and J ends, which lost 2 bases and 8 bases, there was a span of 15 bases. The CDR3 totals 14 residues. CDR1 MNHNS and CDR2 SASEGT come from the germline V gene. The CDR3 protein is CASSESLGARGYTF. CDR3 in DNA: TGTGCCAGCAGTGAAAGTTTGGGGGCGCGAGGCTACACCTTC.

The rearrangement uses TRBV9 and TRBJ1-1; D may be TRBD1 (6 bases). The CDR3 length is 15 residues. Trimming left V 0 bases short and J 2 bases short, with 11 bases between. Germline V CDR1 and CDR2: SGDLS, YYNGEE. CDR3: CASSVVGATNTEAFF. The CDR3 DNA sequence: TGTGCCAGCAGCGTAGTGGGGGCTACTAACACTGAAGCTTTCTTT.

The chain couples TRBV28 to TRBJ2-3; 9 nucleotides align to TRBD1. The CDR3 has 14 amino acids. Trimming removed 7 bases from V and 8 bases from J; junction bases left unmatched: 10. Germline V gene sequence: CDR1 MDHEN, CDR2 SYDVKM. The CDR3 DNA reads TGTGCCAGCACGGGACAGGGAGGGTTAGGTACGCAGTATTTT. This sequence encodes CASTGQGGLGTQYF.

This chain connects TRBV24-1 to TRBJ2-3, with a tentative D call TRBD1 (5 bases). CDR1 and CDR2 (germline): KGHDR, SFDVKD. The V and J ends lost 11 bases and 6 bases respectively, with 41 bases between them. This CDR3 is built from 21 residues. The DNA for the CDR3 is TGTGCCAACAACAATCGTGAGGAACAGGTAAATGGATCCAGCGACATGGATACGCAGTATTTT. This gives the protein CANNNREEQVNGSSDMDTQYF.

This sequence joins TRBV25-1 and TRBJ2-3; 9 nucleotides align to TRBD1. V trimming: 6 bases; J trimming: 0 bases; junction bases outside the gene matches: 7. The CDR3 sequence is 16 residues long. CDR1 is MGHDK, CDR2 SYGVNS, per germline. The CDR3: CASRADRGYSTDTQYF. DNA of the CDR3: TGTGCCAGCAGGGCGGACAGGGGCTATAGCACAGATACGCAGTATTTT.

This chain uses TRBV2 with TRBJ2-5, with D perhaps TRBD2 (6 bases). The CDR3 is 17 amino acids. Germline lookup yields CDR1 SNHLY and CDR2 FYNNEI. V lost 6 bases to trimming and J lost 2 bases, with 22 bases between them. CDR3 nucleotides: TGTGCCAGCAGCTTTTGGTTTGCGGGGCAAACTCAAGAGACCCAGTACTTC. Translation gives CASSFWFAGQTQETQYF. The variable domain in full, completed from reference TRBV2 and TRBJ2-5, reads EPEVTQTPSHQVTQMGQEVILRCVPISNHLYFYWYRQILGQKVEFLVSFYNNEISEKSEIFDDQFSVERPDGSNFTLKIRSTKLEDSAMYFCASSFWFAGQTQETQYFGPGTRLLVL.

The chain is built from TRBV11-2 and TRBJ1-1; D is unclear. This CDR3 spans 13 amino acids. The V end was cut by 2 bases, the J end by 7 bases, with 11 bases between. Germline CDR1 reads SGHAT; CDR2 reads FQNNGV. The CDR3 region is CASSLRSQSEAFF. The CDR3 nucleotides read TGTGCCAGCAGCTTACGGAGCCAGAGTGAAGCTTTCTTT.

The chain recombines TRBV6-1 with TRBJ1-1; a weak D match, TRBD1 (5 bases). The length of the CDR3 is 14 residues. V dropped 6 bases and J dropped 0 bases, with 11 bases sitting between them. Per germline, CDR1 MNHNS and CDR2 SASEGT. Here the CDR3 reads CASSYRGMNTEAFF. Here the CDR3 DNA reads TGTGCCAGCAGCTACCGGGGGATGAACACTGAAGCTTTCTTT.

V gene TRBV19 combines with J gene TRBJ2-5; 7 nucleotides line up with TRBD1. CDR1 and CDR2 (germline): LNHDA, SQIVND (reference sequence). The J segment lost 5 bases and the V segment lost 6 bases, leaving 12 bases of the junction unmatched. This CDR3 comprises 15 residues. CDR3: CASRLRQGAAETQYF. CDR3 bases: TGTGCCAGTAGGCTAAGACAGGGCGCAGCGGAGACCCAGTACTTC.

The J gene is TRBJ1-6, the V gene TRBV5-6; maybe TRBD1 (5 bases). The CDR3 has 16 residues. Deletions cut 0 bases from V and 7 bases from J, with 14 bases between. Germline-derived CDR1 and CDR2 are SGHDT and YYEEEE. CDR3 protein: CASSLDGVSGNSPLHF. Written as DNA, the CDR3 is TGTGCCAGCAGCTTGGATGGAGTCTCAGGGAATTCACCCCTCCACTTT.

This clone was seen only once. This CDR3 is CASSFLSGRRPTGELFF. The DNA for the CDR3 is TGTGCCAGCAGCTTCCTTAGCGGGAGGAGGCCCACCGGGGAGCTGTTTTTT. The chain couples TRBV5-4 to TRBJ2-2; 10 positions agree with TRBD2. The CDR3 is 17 residues long. Germline CDR1 is SGHNT and CDR2 is YYREEE (reference sequence). With V trimmed by 2 bases and J by 4 bases, 8 bases remained unmatched.

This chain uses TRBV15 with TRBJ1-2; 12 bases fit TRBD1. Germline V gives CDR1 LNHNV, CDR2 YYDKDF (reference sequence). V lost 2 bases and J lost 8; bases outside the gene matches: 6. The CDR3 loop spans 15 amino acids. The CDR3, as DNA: TGTGCCACCAGCAGACCGGGACAGGGGGCGAAGGGCTACACCTTC. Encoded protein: CATSRPGQGAKGYTF.